The rows below give T cell receptor beta chains drawn from one sample of a study of blood T cell repertoires in COVID-19. Sequencing used immunoSEQ multiplex PCR; TCRdb keeps in-frame clones, though not all of them. This repertoire shows roughly 240,000 clones, around 85% found once; its top ten account for about 9.1%. The material sequenced was PBMCs or T cells enriched from blood (not recorded which). The receptors were gathered from a woman between 50 and 59 years old with acute COVID-19. The CDR3 runs from the conserved cysteine through the conserved F or W. D genes are given only for firm matches. Some rows mark clone size as missing; the rest say once, few, many or name a class of expanded clone.

>.|.|TRBJ1-4|TRBV19
CASSMSGFDEKLFF
TGTGCCAGTAGTATGTCAGGGTTTGATGAAAAACTGTTTTTT
>.|TRBD2|TRBJ2-1|TRBV10-1
CASSPSGGASYNEQFF
TGCGCCAGCAGTCCTAGCGGGGGGGCCTCCTACAATGAGCAGTTCTTC
>once|.|TRBJ1-2|TRBV6-5
CASSYGSLGYGYTF
TGTGCCAGCAGTTATGGGAGTCTCGGCTATGGCTACACCTTC
>.|.|TRBJ1-4|TRBV11-2
CASSLRLGVEKLFF
TGTGCCAGCAGCTTAAGGCTTGGAGTAGAAAAACTGTTTTTT
>.|.|TRBJ2-5|TRBV3-1/TRBV3-2
CASSLMDSHYF
TGTGCCAGCAGTCTAATGGACAGTCATTACTTC
>.|TRBD2|TRBJ2-2|TRBV6-2/TRBV6-3
CASSSRLAGGPGELFF
TGTGCCAGCAGTTCCCGACTAGCGGGGGGGCCCGGGGAGCTGTTTTTT
>.|TRBD1|TRBJ2-2|TRBV19
CASSRQGNTGELFF
TGTGCCAGTAGCCGACAGGGGAACACCGGGGAGCTGTTTTTT
>.|.|TRBJ1-5|TRBV21-1
CASTSKGDTYSNQPQHF
TGTGCCAGCACCTCAAAGGGGGACACCTATAGCAATCAGCCCCAGCATTTT
>once|.|TRBJ1-4|TRBV27
CASSERGFPNEKLFF
TGTGCCAGCAGTGAAAGGGGGTTTCCGAATGAAAAACTGTTTTTT
>once|TRBD1|TRBJ1-1|TRBV6-5
CASTIRGQGNTEAFF
TGTGCCAGCACGATAAGGGGGCAGGGGAACACTGAAGCTTTCTTT
>.|.|TRBJ1-1|TRBV29-1
CSVEMARVNTEAFF
TGCAGCGTTGAAATGGCCAGGGTGAACACTGAAGCTTTCTTT
>.|.|TRBJ2-7|TRBV14
CASSLQGYEQYF
TGTGCCAGCAGCTTACAGGGTTACGAGCAGTACTTC
>.|TRBD2|TRBJ2-5|TRBV4-3
CASSQRPYTRLAGQETQYF
TGCGCCAGCAGCCAAAGACCGTACACCAGACTAGCGGGACAAGAGACCCAGTACTTC
>.|.|TRBJ1-5|TRBV15
CATRPSGNGNQPQHF
TGTGCCACCAGACCGTCAGGGAACGGCAATCAGCCCCAGCATTTT
>.|.|TRBJ1-2|TRBV6-1
CASSEVAESRINYGYTF
TGTGCCAGCAGTGAAGTGGCGGAGAGTCGCATTAACTATGGCTACACCTTC
>.|TRBD1|TRBJ1-1|TRBV19
CASRADRGPTEAFF
TGTGCCAGTAGGGCTGACAGGGGGCCCACTGAAGCTTTCTTT
>.|.|TRBJ2-1|TRBV7-2
CATIDNEQFF
TGTGCCACAATAGACAATGAGCAGTTCTTC
>few|TRBD1|TRBJ1-1|TRBV5-1
CASSSAGGVGTEAFF
TGCGCCAGCAGCTCAGCAGGGGGCGTAGGCACTGAAGCTTTCTTT
>.|TRBD1|TRBJ2-1|TRBV5-4
CASSLAGQHNEQFF
TGTGCCAGCAGCTTGGCGGGACAGCATAATGAGCAGTTCTTC
>.|TRBD2|TRBJ2-2|TRBV7-3
CASSFTTSGGQNTGELFF
TGTGCCAGCAGCTTCACGACTAGCGGGGGCCAGAACACCGGGGAGCTGTTTTTT
>.|TRBD1|TRBJ1-2|TRBV18
CASSPPQRDRGYTF
TGTGCCAGCTCACCACCGCAACGGGACAGAGGCTACACCTTC
>.|.|TRBJ1-3|TRBV6-5
CASSYSPGPGNTIYF
TGTGCCAGCAGTTACTCGCCCGGTCCTGGAAACACCATATATTTT
>.|TRBD1|TRBJ2-2|TRBV5-1
CASSPRGSNTGELFF
TGCGCCAGCAGCCCCAGGGGGTCGAACACCGGGGAGCTGTTTTTT
>.|.|TRBJ1-5|TRBV5-1
CASSLAGVGNQPQHF
TGCGCCAGCAGCTTGGCCGGGGTCGGGAATCAGCCCCAGCATTTT
>.|.|TRBJ1-1|TRBV6-5
CASTSPGGNYEAFF
TGTGCCAGCACGTCCCCGGGGGGGAATTATGAAGCTTTCTTT
>.|.|TRBJ1-2|TRBV18
CASSPDILYGYTF
TGTGCCAGCTCACCAGACATTCTCTATGGCTACACCTTC
>once|.|TRBJ1-2|TRBV5-1
CASSLLGSGERSYTF
TGCGCCAGCAGCTTGTTAGGTTCAGGGGAAAGAAGCTACACCTTC
>.|.|TRBJ2-1|TRBV10-3
CAIMAETSYNEQFF
TGTGCCATCATGGCGGAGACTTCCTACAATGAGCAGTTCTTC
>.|.|TRBJ2-1|TRBV20-1
CSARASGEQFF
TGCAGTGCTAGAGCCTCGGGGGAGCAGTTCTTC
>few|TRBD1|TRBJ1-5|TRBV6-5
CASRAGTASNQPQHF
TGTGCCAGCAGAGCCGGGACAGCGAGCAATCAGCCCCAGCATTTT